The 17 T cell receptor beta chains listed next were all sequenced from one sample in a study of shared clonotypes between healthy human individuals. The assay was immunoSEQ multiplex PCR, and TCRdb's table has in-frame clones only and misses some. The sample shows about 2.2 million clones, around 93% of them seen only once. Naive CD8 cells were CD45RO-negative, positively selected for CCR7, excluding terminally differentiated effector memory CD45RA+ cells. Sequencing used naive CD8+ T cells from PBMCs. The receptors shown here come from a man aged 18 to 29 in good health. Some clones in this sample may be carry-over from other donors' samples.

With regard to this clone: Other DNA sequences within the sample encode an identical CDR3. V and J are TRBV9 and TRBJ1-1; no firm D call. From germline, CDR1 is SGDLS and CDR2 YYNGEE. V was clipped by 3 bases and J by 0 bases, with 6 bases between them. This CDR3 is built from 13 residues. CDR3: CASSGRLNTEAFF. As DNA, the CDR3 is TGTGCCAGCAGCGGAAGATTGAACACTGAAGCTTTCTTT.

A single count supports this clone. This chain links TRBV4-3 with TRBJ2-5; 11 bases are shared with TRBD2. In germline, CDR1 is LGHNA, CDR2 YSLEER. There are 18 residues in the CDR3. V shed 4 bases, J shed 5 bases, and the junction held 15 bases outside the gene matches. CDR3 nucleotide sequence: TGCGCCAGCAGCCCGGGACTAGCGGTACCCTCATCTGGGGAGACCCAGTACTTC. Protein: CASSPGLAVPSSGETQYF.

The V gene is TRBV6-4, the J gene TRBJ1-4; D gene uncertain. This CDR3 spans 14 amino acids. Germline loops: CDR1 MRHNA, CDR2 SNTAGT. Trimming removed 2 bases at V and 7 bases at J, with 11 bases between. This CDR3 is CASSDGTDTEKLFF. The CDR3 DNA sequence: TGTGCCAGCAGTGACGGAACAGATACTGAAAAACTGTTTTTT.

The chain couples TRBV6-5 to TRBJ2-5; 10 positions agree with TRBD2. With V trimmed by 5 bases and J by 3 bases, 6 bases remained unmatched. The CDR3 length is 15 residues. Germline CDR1 and CDR2: MNHEY and SVGAGI. The CDR3 region has the DNA TGTGCCAGCAGTCCGGTACTAGCGGGAAAAGAGACCCAGTACTTC. It specifies CASSPVLAGKETQYF.

The chain employs TRBV19 and TRBJ2-7; D tentatively reads TRBD1 or TRBD2 (5 bases each). Germline CDR1 and CDR2: LNHDA and SQIVND (reference sequence). There are 13 residues in the CDR3. Trimming took 4 bases from V and 2 from J, leaving 9 bases between them. CDR3 residues: CASSTGTTYEQYF. In nucleotides, the CDR3 is TGTGCCAGTAGTACCGGGACCACCTACGAGCAGTACTTC.

This clone was counted once. The chain recombines TRBV18 with TRBJ1-5, with TRBD1 matching 7 bases. Germline loops: CDR1 KGHSH, CDR2 LQKENI. V lost 4 bases and J lost 4; bases outside the gene matches: 10. There are 16 residues in the CDR3. The CDR3 here is CASSQTRDSRNQPQHF. CDR3 bases: TGTGCCAGCTCACAAACTCGGGACAGCAGAAATCAGCCCCAGCATTTT. The entire variable domain, with the rest obtained from reference TRBV18 and TRBJ1-5, is as follows: NAGVMQNPRHLVRRRGQEARLRCSPMKGHSHVYWYRQLPEEGLKFMVYLQKENIIDESGMPKERFSAEFPKEGPSILRIQQVVRGDSAAYFCASSQTRDSRNQPQHFGDGTRLSIL.

The V call is TRBV19, the J call TRBJ2-5, with 7 bases that match TRBD1. This CDR3 has 13 amino acids. The germline CDR1 and CDR2 sequences are LNHDA and SQIVND (reference sequence). V lost 4 bases and J lost 5; bases outside the gene matches: 4. CDR3 nucleotides: TGTGCCAGTAGTACAGGGGGACGGGAGACCCAGTACTTC. It translates to CASSTGGRETQYF.

V and J are TRBV4-1 and TRBJ2-3, with 13 bases that match TRBD2. There are 16 residues in the CDR3. Germline-derived CDR1 and CDR2 are MGHRA and YSYEKL. The J segment lost 5 bases and the V segment lost 2 bases, leaving 4 bases of the junction unmatched. In nucleotides, the CDR3 is TGCGCCAGCAGCCAACGGACTAGCGGGAGTAAAGATACGCAGTATTTT. Translation gives CASSQRTSGSKDTQYF.

The V call is TRBV5-1, the J call TRBJ2-7; 9 nucleotides line up with TRBD1. This CDR3 is built from 16 residues. Losses at the gene ends were 4 bases for V and 3 bases for J; bases not matched to a gene: 11. Germline-derived CDR1 and CDR2 are SGHRS and YFSETQ. CDR3 residues: CASSHGRGTGLYEQYF. Here the CDR3 DNA reads TGCGCCAGCAGCCATGGGCGCGGGACAGGGCTCTACGAGCAGTACTTC.

The chain combines TRBV18 with TRBJ2-3; D not resolved. This CDR3 region has 17 residues. Trimming left V 3 bases short and J 4 bases short, with 20 bases between. Germline V gene data show CDR1 as KGHSH and CDR2 as LQKENI. The CDR3 DNA reads as TGTGCCAGCTCACCTAATTCCAGGTCTACCAAAGCAGATACGCAGTATTTT. Its translation is CASSPNSRSTKADTQYF.

The J gene is TRBJ1-2, the V gene TRBV27; D ambiguous. Germline V gives CDR1 MNHEY, CDR2 SMNVEV (reference sequence). There are 16 residues in the CDR3. V lost 7 bases to trimming and J lost 5 bases, with 23 bases between them. The CDR3 protein is CASNPTSIGWVYGYTF. The CDR3 DNA is TGTGCCAGCAACCCGACCAGCATAGGCTGGGTATATGGCTACACCTTC.

The rearrangement uses TRBV11-3 and TRBJ2-7, with 11 positions matching TRBD2. The CDR3 totals 18 residues. Germline V gene lookup returns CDR1 SGHNT and CDR2 YENEEA. The ends lost 4 bases at V and 6 bases at J; junction bases unmatched: 17. The CDR3 sequence is CASSSLLGTSGPGGEQYF. The CDR3 DNA sequence: TGTGCCAGCAGCTCCCTTTTAGGGACTAGCGGCCCTGGGGGCGAGCAGTACTTC.

As for this clone: Other DNA sequences from this sample encode an identical CDR3 as well. The rearrangement joins TRBV27 to TRBJ1-5; weak D call: TRBD1 (5 bases). Trimming removed 4 bases from V and 0 bases from J, with 10 bases in between. The CDR3 loop spans 15 amino acids. The germline V gene has CDR1 MNHEY and CDR2 SMNVEV (reference sequence). For the CDR3, the DNA is TGTGCCAGCAGTTCCGGGACGGGTAGCAATCAGCCCCAGCATTTT. Protein sequence: CASSSGTGSNQPQHF.

The chain has TRBV6-5 and TRBJ2-7, with 7 bases matching TRBD1. V lost 0 bases to trimming and J lost 3 bases; unmatched junction nucleotides: 5. The CDR3 is 15 residues long. Germline CDR1 reads MNHEY; CDR2 reads SVGAGI. The CDR3 DNA reads as TGTGCCAGCAGTTACTCCGTGACAGGGTTCTACGAGCAGTACTTC. It yields the protein CASSYSVTGFYEQYF.

This sequence joins TRBV11-2 and TRBJ2-7; D possibly corresponds to TRBD1 (6 bases). Deletions cut 4 bases from V and 3 bases from J, with 13 bases between. Germline V gene sequence: CDR1 SGHAT, CDR2 FQNNGV. The CDR3 runs to 14 residues. DNA for the CDR3: TGTGCCAGCAGCTCCCGGACAGAAATCTACGAGCAGTACTTC. This encodes CASSSRTEIYEQYF.

On this clone: Other DNA sequences of this sample code for an identical CDR3. The J gene is TRBJ2-7, the V gene TRBV9; a weak D match, TRBD2 (6 bases). The V gene lost 0 bases and the J gene lost 3 bases, with 13 bases spanning the gap. CDR1 is SGDLS, CDR2 YYNGEE, per germline. The CDR3 has 15 amino acids. The CDR3 region has the DNA TGTGCCAGCAGCGTAGGGGTTAGCGGAGGCTACGAGCAGTACTTC. Amino acids: CASSVGVSGGYEQYF.

V is TRBV7-3 and J is TRBJ2-1; 9 nucleotides line up with TRBD2. Germline V CDR1 and CDR2: SGHTA, FQGTGA. With 1 base clipped from V and 8 bases from J, the junction kept 9 bases outside the gene matches. The CDR3 spans 16 residues. As DNA, the CDR3 is TGTGCCAGCAGCTTAATCGCGGGAGGGCCGGTATATGAGCAGTTCTTC. Translated: CASSLIAGGPVYEQFF.